This T cell receptor beta chain appears in the sequencing data of a study of T cells in Graves' hyperthyroidism and ophthalmopathy (dated by TCRdb to between 2017 and 2020). Study-wide context: To identify TCR V-J signatures that set the groups apart, the researchers used a discovery cohort of 100 patients, made up of about 44 with Graves' ophthalmopathy and some 56 with stable Graves' hyperthyroidism. In addition, the study compared T-cell repertoires in thyroid tissue and in blood from six Graves' hyperthyroidism patients. The roughly 91 discovery patients were randomly divided into training and test sets at a 7:3 ratio. Whether ophthalmopathy could be predicted prospectively was tested in an independent validation cohort made up of under 20 hyperthyroidism patients plus 17 patients who later progressed to ophthalmopathy. Once sampling was done, hyperthyroidism patients were given methimazole at a starting dose of 30 mg daily, whereas ophthalmopathy patients were given high-dose intravenous methylprednisolone. The paper describes TCR Vbeta CDR3 sequencing of 135 peripheral blood samples, made up of some 40 ophthalmopathy patients, roughly 80 hyperthyroidism patients and 17 progressor patients.

Patients with uncontrolled infections, other autoimmune diseases, pregnancy or lactation were excluded. Diagnoses were established on the basis of clinical symptoms, serum thyroxine and TRAb, thyroid ultrasound, and orbital computed tomography. Total RNA was extracted using Trizol reagent, and RNA quality was assessed on an Agilent 2100 Bioanalyzer. Counted from cysteine to phenylalanine, this CDR3 has 15 amino acids. Only CDR3 DNA is held: 45 bases, read in frame from base 1. V gives up 2 bases and J gives up 5 bases, and the segment between their germline ends measures 12 bases. What the work shows at the level of the full study, not this receptor alone: In validation, the model predicted progression to ophthalmopathy a median of about 6.8 months before onset, with over 60% sensitivity and just under 75% specificity. In cross-validation, a model built on a 13 V-J signature told ophthalmopathy apart from stable hyperthyroidism with approximately 91% sensitivity and about 81% specificity, and in testing the same model reached 80%/75%. No statistical method was used to fix the sample size in advance, and group allocation was not hidden from the investigators. Most expanded thyroid clonotypes (frequency above 0.001) were also detected in blood, a finding suggesting that blood repertoires may reflect thyroid immune responses.

The TCR beta CDR3 regions were amplified from the RNA transcripts. For the first round of RT-PCR on the TCR CDR3, the HTBI primer set was used together with the Qiagen OneStep RT-PCR kit. Libraries were constructed in a second round of multiplex PCR, after which size selection and purification were performed. The libraries were sequenced on an Illumina HiSeq2000 using paired-end 100 bp reads. From the authors' description of their analysis: Raw data were processed with SOAPnuke, discarding reads with adapters, uncalled bases, mean Phred below 15, or no exact constant-primer or identifier match. High-quality paired reads were merged with COPE v1.2.5, and unique nucleotide sequences were defined as clonotypes. MiTCR v1.1 was used to align the clonotypes against IMGT TRBV, TRBD and TRBJ reference segments. The analysis was restricted to V-J combinations with a frequency above 0.0001, which together covered 98% to 99.2% of the repertoires. A TCS score was defined as the ratio of F50 (clonal expansion) to E x V (chaos), with BLOSUM62-based TCRdist applied between CDR3 peptides within each V-J. Welch's t-statistics and random forest reduced roughly 540 V-J features to about 13, which were used in a naive Bayes classifier (R e1071). Thyroid-blood repertoire similarity was quantified with the Morisita-Horn index. TCRdb reprocessed the public reads (quality trimming at Q25 with fastp, clone calling with MiXCR) and kept in-frame beta chains. Each entry is one CDR3 protein sequence, shown with its most common DNA and genes. It is TCRdb's table, rather than the study itself, that gives the V and J calls and clone size. For this sample there are roughly 500,000 distinct CDR3 sequences; 46% appear just once. Of the sample, 35% to 50% is held by the ten largest clones.

This clonotype was counted ten times or more. Its antigen is unknown. Base qualities were left out, and no much larger clone turns up one base away. The V and J genes are TRBV12-3 or TRBV12-4 and TRBJ2-2, with no confidently assigned D gene. The sequencing sample was made of peripheral blood or thyroid tissue (not recorded which). This sequence was found in an adult woman with Graves' disease, either hyperthyroidism or ophthalmopathy (not recorded which). The sequenced DNA is TGTGCCAGCAGTTTAATGGCAGATCCGACCGGGGAGCTGTTTTTT. Its coded protein is CASSLMADPTGELFF.